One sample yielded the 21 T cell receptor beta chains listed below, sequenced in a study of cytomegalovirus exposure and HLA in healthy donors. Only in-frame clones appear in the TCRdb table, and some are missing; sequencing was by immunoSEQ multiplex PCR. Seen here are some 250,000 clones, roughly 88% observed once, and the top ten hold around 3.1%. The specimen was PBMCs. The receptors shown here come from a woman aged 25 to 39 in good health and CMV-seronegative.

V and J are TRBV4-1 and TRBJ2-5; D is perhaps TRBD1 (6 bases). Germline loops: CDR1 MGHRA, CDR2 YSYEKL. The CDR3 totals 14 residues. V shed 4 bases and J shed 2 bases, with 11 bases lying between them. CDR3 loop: CASSRPGQQETQYF. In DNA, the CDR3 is TGCGCCAGCAGCCGTCCGGGACAACAAGAGACCCAGTACTTC.

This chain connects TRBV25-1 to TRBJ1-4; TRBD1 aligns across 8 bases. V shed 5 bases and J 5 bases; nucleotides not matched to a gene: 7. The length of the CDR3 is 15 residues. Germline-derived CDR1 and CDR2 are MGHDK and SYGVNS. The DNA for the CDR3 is TGTGCCAGCAGTAATTCCGGGACAGGCAATGAAAAACTGTTTTTT. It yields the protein CASSNSGTGNEKLFF.

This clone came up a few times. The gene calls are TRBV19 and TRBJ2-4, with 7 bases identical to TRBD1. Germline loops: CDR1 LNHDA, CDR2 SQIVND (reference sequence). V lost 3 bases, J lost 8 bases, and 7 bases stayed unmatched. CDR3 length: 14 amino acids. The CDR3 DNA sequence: TGTGCCAGTAGTATCCCGACAGGGCCCGACATTCAGTACTTC. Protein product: CASSIPTGPDIQYF.

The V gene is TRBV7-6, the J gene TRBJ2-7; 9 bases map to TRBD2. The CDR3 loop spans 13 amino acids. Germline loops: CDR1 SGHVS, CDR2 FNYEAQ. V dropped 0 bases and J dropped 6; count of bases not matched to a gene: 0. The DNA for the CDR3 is TGTGCCAGCAGCTTAGCTAGCGGGAGCGAGCAGTACTTC. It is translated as CASSLASGSEQYF. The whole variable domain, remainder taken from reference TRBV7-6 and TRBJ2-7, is GAGVSQSPRYKVTKRGQDVALRCDPISGHVSLYWYRQALGQGPEFLTYFNYEAQQDKSGLPNDRFSAERPEGSISTLTIQRTEQRDSAMYRCASSLASGSEQYFGPGTRLTVT.

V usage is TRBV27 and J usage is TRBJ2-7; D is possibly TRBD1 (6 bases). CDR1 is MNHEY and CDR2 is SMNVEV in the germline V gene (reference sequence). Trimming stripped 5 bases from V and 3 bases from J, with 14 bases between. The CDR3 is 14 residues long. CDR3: CASSDRTGIYEQYF. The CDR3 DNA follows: TGTGCCAGCAGTGACAGGACCGGGATCTACGAGCAGTACTTC.

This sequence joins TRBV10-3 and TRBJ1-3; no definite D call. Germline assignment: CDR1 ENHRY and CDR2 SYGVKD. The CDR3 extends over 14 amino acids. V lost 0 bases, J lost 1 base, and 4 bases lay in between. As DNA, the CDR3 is TGTGCCATCAGTGAGTCGGGTTCTGGAAACACCATATATTTT. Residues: CAISESGSGNTIYF.

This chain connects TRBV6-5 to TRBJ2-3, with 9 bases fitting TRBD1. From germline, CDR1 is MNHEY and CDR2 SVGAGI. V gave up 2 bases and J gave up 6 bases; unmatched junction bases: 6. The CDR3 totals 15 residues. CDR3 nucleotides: TGTGCCAGCAGTTACGCCCACAGGGGGCTTGATACGCAGTATTTT. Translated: CASSYAHRGLDTQYF.

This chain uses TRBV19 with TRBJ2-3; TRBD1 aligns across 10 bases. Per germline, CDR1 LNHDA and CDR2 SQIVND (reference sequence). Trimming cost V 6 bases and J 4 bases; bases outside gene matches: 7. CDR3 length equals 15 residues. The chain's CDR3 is CASRTGGVFSDTQYF. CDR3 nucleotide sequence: TGTGCCAGTAGGACAGGGGGCGTTTTTTCAGATACGCAGTATTTT.

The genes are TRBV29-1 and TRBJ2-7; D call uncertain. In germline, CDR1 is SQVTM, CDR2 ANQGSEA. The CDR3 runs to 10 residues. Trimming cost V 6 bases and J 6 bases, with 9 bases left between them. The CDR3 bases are TGCAGCGTCTCGGACCGCGAGCAGTACTTC. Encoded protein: CSVSDREQYF.

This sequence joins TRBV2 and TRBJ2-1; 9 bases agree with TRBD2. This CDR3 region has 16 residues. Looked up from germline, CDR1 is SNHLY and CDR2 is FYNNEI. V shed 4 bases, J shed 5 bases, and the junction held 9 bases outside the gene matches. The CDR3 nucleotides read TGTGCCAGCAGTGTGGATCGTAGCGGGGGAAACAATGAGCAGTTCTTC. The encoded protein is CASSVDRSGGNNEQFF.

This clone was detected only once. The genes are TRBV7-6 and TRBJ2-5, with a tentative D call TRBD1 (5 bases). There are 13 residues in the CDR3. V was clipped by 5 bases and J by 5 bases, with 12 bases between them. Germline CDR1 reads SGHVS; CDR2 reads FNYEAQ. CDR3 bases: TGTGCCAGCAGCCCCTTGGGGCTTGAGACCCAGTACTTC. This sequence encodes CASSPLGLETQYF.

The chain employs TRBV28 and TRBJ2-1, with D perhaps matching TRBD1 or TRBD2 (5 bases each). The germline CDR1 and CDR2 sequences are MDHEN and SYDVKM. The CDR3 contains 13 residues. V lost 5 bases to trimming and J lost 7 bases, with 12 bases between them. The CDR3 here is CASSPGARNEQFF. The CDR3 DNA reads TGTGCCAGCAGTCCCGGGGCTCGGAATGAGCAGTTCTTC.

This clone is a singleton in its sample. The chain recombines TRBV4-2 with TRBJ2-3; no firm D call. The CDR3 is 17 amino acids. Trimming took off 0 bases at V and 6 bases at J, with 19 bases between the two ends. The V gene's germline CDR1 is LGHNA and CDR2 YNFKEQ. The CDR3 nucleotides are TGTGCCAGCAGCCAAGAGGTCAGTCTATCGAGAATGGATACGCAGTATTTT. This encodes CASSQEVSLSRMDTQYF.

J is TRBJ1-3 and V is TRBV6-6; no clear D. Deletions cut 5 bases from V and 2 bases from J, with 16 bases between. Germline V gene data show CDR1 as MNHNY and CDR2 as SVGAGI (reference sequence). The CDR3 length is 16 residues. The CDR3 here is CASSLLSPTPGNTIYF. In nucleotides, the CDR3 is TGTGCCAGCAGTCTTTTGAGTCCCACTCCTGGAAACACCATATATTTT.

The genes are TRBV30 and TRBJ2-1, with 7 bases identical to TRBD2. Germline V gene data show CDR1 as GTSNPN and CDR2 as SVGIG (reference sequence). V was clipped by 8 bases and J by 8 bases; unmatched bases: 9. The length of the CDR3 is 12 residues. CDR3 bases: TGTGCCCGGGGGGAGGGGAGAGATGAGCAGTTCTTC. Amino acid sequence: CARGEGRDEQFF.

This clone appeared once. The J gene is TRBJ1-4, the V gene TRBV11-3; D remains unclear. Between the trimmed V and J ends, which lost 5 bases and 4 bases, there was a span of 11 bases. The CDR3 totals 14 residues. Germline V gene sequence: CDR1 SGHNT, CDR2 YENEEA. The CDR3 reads CASSPRAGNEKLFF. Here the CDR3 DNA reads TGTGCCAGCAGCCCAAGGGCCGGTAATGAAAAACTGTTTTTT.

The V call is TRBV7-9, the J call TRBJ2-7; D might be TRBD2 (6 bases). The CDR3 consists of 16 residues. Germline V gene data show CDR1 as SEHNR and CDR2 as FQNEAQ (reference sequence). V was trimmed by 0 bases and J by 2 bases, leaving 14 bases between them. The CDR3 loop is CASSLAPGLSPYEQYF. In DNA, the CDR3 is TGTGCCAGCAGCTTAGCTCCGGGACTCTCACCCTACGAGCAGTACTTC.

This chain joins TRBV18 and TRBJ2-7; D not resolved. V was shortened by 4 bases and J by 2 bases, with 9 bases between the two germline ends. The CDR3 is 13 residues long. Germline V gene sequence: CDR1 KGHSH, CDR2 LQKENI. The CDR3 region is CASSLQTAYEQYF. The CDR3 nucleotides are TGTGCCAGCTCACTACAGACCGCCTACGAGCAGTACTTC.

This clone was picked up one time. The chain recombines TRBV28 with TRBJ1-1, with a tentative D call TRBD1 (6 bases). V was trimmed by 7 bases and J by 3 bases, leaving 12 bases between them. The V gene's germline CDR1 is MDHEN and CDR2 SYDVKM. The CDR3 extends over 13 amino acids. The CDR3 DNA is TGTGCCAGCAAGCCCGGGGGGCACACTGAAGCTTTCTTT. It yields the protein CASKPGGHTEAFF. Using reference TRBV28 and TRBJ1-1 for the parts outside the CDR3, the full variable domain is DVKVTQSSRYLVKRTGEKVFLECVQDMDHENMFWYRQDPGLGLRLIYFSYDVKMKEKGDIPEGYSVSREKKERFSLILESASTNQTSMYLCASKPGGHTEAFFGQGTRLTVV.

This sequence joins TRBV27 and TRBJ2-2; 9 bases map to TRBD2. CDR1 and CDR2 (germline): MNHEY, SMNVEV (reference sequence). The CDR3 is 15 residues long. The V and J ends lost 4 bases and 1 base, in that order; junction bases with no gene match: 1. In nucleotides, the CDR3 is TGTGCCAGCAGTTCTAGCGGGAAGAACACCGGGGAGCTGTTTTTT. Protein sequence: CASSSSGKNTGELFF.

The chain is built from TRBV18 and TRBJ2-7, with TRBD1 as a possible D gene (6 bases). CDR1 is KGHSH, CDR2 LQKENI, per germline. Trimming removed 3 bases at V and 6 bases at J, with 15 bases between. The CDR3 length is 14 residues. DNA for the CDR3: TGTGCCAGCTCACCGTTCAGGGGTTCCGCCGAGCAGTACTTC. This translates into CASSPFRGSAEQYF.